These T cell receptor beta chains were read from a single sample in a study of blood T cell repertoires in COVID-19. Produced via immunoSEQ multiplex PCR; TCRdb's table is partial and in-frame only. The repertoire holds roughly 34,000 clones, with about 86% as singletons. Material: peripheral blood. These receptors all come from a woman in her 70s with active COVID-19. The CDR3 runs from the conserved cysteine through the conserved F or W. A D gene is named only where the DNA matches it firmly. Clone size is stated in some rows and not others, as once, few, many or a class when expanded.

clone_size,v_call,d_call,j_call,cdr3_aa,cdr3_nt
.,TRBV5-1,.,TRBJ2-3,CASSLGQDTDTQYF,TGCGCCAGCAGCTTGGGACAGGACACAGATACGCAGTATTTT
.,TRBV7-2,TRBD1,TRBJ2-7,CASSETGQGSYEQYF,TGTGCCAGCAGCGAAACGGGACAGGGGTCCTACGAGCAGTACTTC
.,TRBV3-1/TRBV3-2,.,TRBJ2-1,CASSHGRYSSEGDEQFF,TGTGCCAGCAGCCATGGTAGGTACTCCTCAGAGGGCGATGAGCAGTTCTTC
.,TRBV5-1,.,TRBJ1-1,CASSLAPGYTEAFF,TGCGCCAGCAGCTTGGCCCCAGGGTACACTGAAGCTTTCTTT
.,TRBV19,TRBD2,TRBJ2-7,CASSPQRGVSYEQYF,TGTGCCAGTAGTCCCCAGCGGGGCGTCTCCTACGAGCAGTACTTC
.,TRBV18,TRBD1,TRBJ1-5,CASSIGTGVSQPQHF,TGTGCCAGCTCCATTGGGACAGGGGTAAGCCAGCCCCAGCATTTT
.,TRBV28,.,TRBJ1-5,CATLYDSYQPQHF,TGTGCCACCCTGTACGACAGCTATCAGCCCCAGCATTTT
.,TRBV7-2,.,TRBJ1-2,CASSLDWEASGYTF,TGTGCCAGCAGCTTAGATTGGGAGGCCTCCGGCTACACCTTC
.,TRBV6-5,.,TRBJ2-7,CASSYQRSYEQYF,TGTGCCAGCAGTTACCAGAGGAGCTACGAGCAGTACTTC
.,TRBV19,.,TRBJ1-5,CASSIAGGQQPQHF,TGTGCCAGTAGTATCGCCGGGGGTCAACAGCCCCAGCATTTT
.,TRBV5-1,TRBD2,TRBJ2-7,CASSIETSGAHEQYF,TGCGCCAGCAGCATCGAAACCAGCGGGGCCCACGAGCAGTACTTC
few,TRBV4-2,.,TRBJ1-5,CASSQAGTANQPQHF,TGTGCCAGCAGCCAAGCCGGGACTGCTAATCAGCCCCAGCATTTT
few,TRBV5-1,TRBD1,TRBJ1-1,CASRAGTGGMNTEAFF,TGCGCCAGCAGGGCCGGGACAGGGGGCATGAACACTGAAGCTTTCTTT
.,TRBV5-1,.,TRBJ2-2,CASSLGGVAGELFF,TGCGCCAGCAGCCTCGGGGGAGTGGCCGGGGAGCTGTTTTTT
.,TRBV11-2,TRBD1,TRBJ2-1,CASSPWTGGYNEQFF,TGTGCCAGCAGCCCTTGGACAGGGGGGTACAATGAGCAGTTCTTC
.,TRBV6-5,.,TRBJ2-5,CASSYPNQEGETQYF,TGTGCCAGCAGTTACCCCAATCAGGAGGGAGAGACCCAGTACTTC
few,TRBV7-3,TRBD2,TRBJ2-3,CASSLIPRVGLAGGVADTQYF,TGTGCCAGCAGCTTAATCCCCAGGGTCGGACTAGCGGGGGGTGTGGCAGATACGCAGTATTTT
.,TRBV7-9,.,TRBJ2-7,CASSLEGGAGEQYF,TGTGCCAGCAGCTTAGAAGGAGGGGCAGGCGAGCAGTACTTC
.,TRBV5-1,.,TRBJ1-1,CASRPPGLNTEAFF,TGCGCCAGCAGGCCGCCGGGGTTGAACACTGAAGCTTTCTTT
.,TRBV7-2,TRBD1,TRBJ1-4,CASSLRQGTNEKLFF,TGTGCCAGCAGCCTACGACAGGGGACTAATGAAAAACTGTTTTTT
.,TRBV2,TRBD1,TRBJ1-3,CASQGDSGNTIYF,TGTGCCTCCCAGGGGGACTCTGGAAACACCATATATTTT
.,TRBV3-1/TRBV3-2,TRBD2,TRBJ2-5,CASRPSGGGAGETQYF,TGTGCCAGCAGACCATCAGGCGGGGGGGCCGGGGAGACCCAGTACTTC
.,TRBV4-1,TRBD2,TRBJ2-6,CASSAIGTSGGPLAGANVLTF,TGCGCCAGCAGCGCGATTGGGACTAGCGGGGGGCCCCTGGCTGGGGCCAACGTCCTGACTTTC
.,TRBV11-3,TRBD2,TRBJ2-7,CASSLREGGEQYF,TGTGCCAGCAGCTTAAGGGAGGGAGGCGAGCAGTACTTC
.,TRBV18,TRBD2,TRBJ2-1,CASSPNSGGRNEQFF,TGTGCCAGCTCACCGAATAGCGGGGGTAGGAATGAGCAGTTCTTC
.,TRBV6-1,.,TRBJ1-1,CASSEWTREAFF,TGTGCCAGCAGTGAATGGACAAGGGAAGCTTTCTTT
.,TRBV9,.,TRBJ2-5,CASSVELTGTQYF,TGTGCCAGCAGCGTAGAACTGACGGGGACCCAGTACTTC
.,TRBV5-1,.,TRBJ2-6,CASTLRGSGANVLTF,TGCGCCAGCACCTTGCGGGGCTCTGGGGCCAACGTCCTGACTTTC
.,TRBV19,TRBD1,TRBJ1-6,CASRSRQGVDSPLHF,TGTGCCAGTAGATCAAGACAGGGGGTTGATTCACCCCTCCACTTT
.,TRBV11-2,.,TRBJ1-1,CASSPRGVEAFF,TGTGCCAGCAGCCCCCGCGGTGTTGAAGCTTTCTTT
.,TRBV13,.,TRBJ2-2,CATQRAHEGGELFF,TGTGCCACCCAGCGCGCACACGAGGGCGGGGAGCTGTTTTTT
.,TRBV6-6,.,TRBJ1-5,CASSPSDRLNQPQHF,TGTGCCAGCAGTCCCTCAGACAGGCTGAATCAGCCCCAGCATTTT
.,TRBV28,.,TRBJ1-4,CASTGSGEKLFF,TGTGCCAGCACGGGTAGTGGTGAAAAACTGTTTTTT
.,TRBV19,.,TRBJ2-2,CASSIEGGTGELFF,TGTGCCAGTAGTATAGAGGGGGGCACCGGGGAGCTGTTTTTT
.,TRBV7-2,TRBD1,TRBJ2-3,CASTYPGQLTFSTDTQYF,TGTGCCAGCACTTATCCGGGACAGCTTACATTTAGCACAGATACGCAGTATTTT
.,TRBV3-1/TRBV3-2,TRBD2,TRBJ2-3,CASSQGTAGVSTDTQYF,TGTGCCAGCAGCCAAGGCACTGCGGGAGTTAGCACAGATACGCAGTATTTT
.,TRBV27,TRBD1,TRBJ1-1,CASSHYPPTGQNTEAFF,TGTGCCAGCAGTCACTACCCCCCGACAGGGCAGAACACTGAAGCTTTCTTT
.,TRBV24-1,TRBD2,TRBJ2-3,CAATLGRQASSGGRYTQYF,TGTGCCGCGACCCTTGGCCGGCAGGCTTCGAGCGGGGGGCGATATACGCAGTATTTT
.,TRBV27,TRBD1,TRBJ2-7,CASSLGGQGGTYEQYF,TGTGCCAGCAGTTTAGGCGGACAGGGGGGGACCTACGAGCAGTACTTC
.,TRBV19,.,TRBJ1-2,CASKGDGGYTF,TGTGCCAGTAAGGGGGACGGTGGCTACACCTTC
.,TRBV27,TRBD1,TRBJ2-3,CASSRQGATDTQYF,TGTGCCAGCAGCCGACAGGGGGCCACAGATACGCAGTATTTT
once,TRBV27,TRBD2,TRBJ2-7,CASSLSRGGLAAYEQYF,TGTGCCAGCAGTTTATCGAGGGGGGGACTAGCTGCTTACGAGCAGTACTTC
.,TRBV7-7,.,TRBJ2-3,CASSLGYGHPADTDTQYF,TGTGCTAGCAGCTTAGGTTACGGACACCCCGCGGACACAGATACGCAGTATTTT
.,TRBV6-2/TRBV6-3,TRBD1,TRBJ2-1,CASSAEGQGAGEQFF,TGTGCCAGCAGTGCTGAGGGACAGGGGGCCGGTGAGCAGTTCTTC
few,TRBV3-1/TRBV3-2,.,TRBJ1-4,CASSQDMGSWGEKLFF,TGTGCCAGCAGCCAAGATATGGGGAGCTGGGGAGAAAAACTGTTTTTT
.,TRBV9,.,TRBJ2-3,CASSVEGVSTDTQYF,TGTGCCAGCAGCGTAGAGGGGGTTAGCACAGATACGCAGTATTTT
once,TRBV19,TRBD1,TRBJ1-5,CASSIPNRGLGNQPQHF,TGTGCCAGTAGTATACCAAACAGGGGGCTGGGCAATCAGCCCCAGCATTTT
.,TRBV3-1/TRBV3-2,TRBD2,TRBJ2-7,CASSQELAGAKREQYF,TGTGCCAGCAGCCAAGAATTAGCGGGGGCCAAGAGAGAGCAGTACTTC
.,TRBV5-4,TRBD1,TRBJ1-6,CASSQTTGFSGNSPLHF,TGTGCCAGCAGTCAGACGACAGGGTTCAGTGGGAATTCACCCCTCCACTTT
.,TRBV2,TRBD2,TRBJ2-5,CASLGTKQETQYF,TGTGCCAGCTTGGGGACTAAACAAGAGACCCAGTACTTC
.,TRBV6-2/TRBV6-3,TRBD2,TRBJ2-1,CASSYSIVAGAISSYNEQFF,TGTGCCAGCAGTTACTCGATAGTAGCGGGGGCCATTAGCTCCTACAATGAGCAGTTCTTC
few,TRBV6-1,.,TRBJ2-1,CASSEAYSSVAYNEQFF,TGTGCCAGCAGTGAAGCGTACAGTTCCGTGGCCTACAATGAGCAGTTCTTC